These 22 T cell receptor beta chains share one sample of origin, sequenced in a study of blood T cells in healthy people across ages. Using a J-beta primer mix together with a sample-barcoded 5' primer, a second PCR was run for about 6 to 11 cycles. Via MiXCR, TCRdb re-called the 5' RACE reads, giving one row per CDR3 protein. The sample includes roughly 700,000 distinct CDR3 sequences, around 48% seen only once; the top ten take under 35%. The sequencing input was blood. These receptors were taken from a woman aged 55-70 years in good health.

This clonotype was observed many times. The chain has TRBV28 and TRBJ2-5, with D possibly being TRBD2 (5 bases). Trimming left V 4 bases short and J 3 bases short, with 6 bases between. The germline V gene has CDR1 MDHEN and CDR2 SYDVKM. The CDR3 has 12 residues. Here the CDR3 reads CASSSGKETQYF. As DNA, the CDR3 is TGTGCCAGCAGTTCGGGGAAAGAGACCCAGTACTTC. Filled out from reference TRBV28 and TRBJ2-5, the complete variable domain reads DVKVTQSSRYLVKRTGEKVFLECVQDMDHENMFWYRQDPGLGLRLIYFSYDVKMKEKGDIPEGYSVSREKKERFSLILESASTNQTSMYLCASSSGKETQYFGPGTRLLVL.

This chain links TRBV29-1 with TRBJ2-2; D is unclear. The CDR3 sequence is 12 residues long. V was shortened by 7 bases and J by 4 bases, with 10 bases between the two germline ends. Germline CDR1 reads SQVTM; CDR2 reads ANQGSEA. CDR3: CSAREFTGELFF. For the CDR3, the DNA is TGCAGCGCTAGGGAATTCACCGGGGAGCTGTTTTTT.

In DNA, the CDR3 is TGTGCCATCAGAGTGCTAGTTCAGGGGGGTGAGCAGTTCTTC. Amino acid sequence: CAIRVLVQGGEQFF. This sequence joins TRBV10-3 and TRBJ2-1; possibly TRBD1 for D (7 bases). Germline-derived CDR1 and CDR2 are ENHRY and SYGVKD. Trimming removed 6 bases from V and 9 bases from J, with 18 bases in between. The CDR3 runs 14 residues.

This clonotype has a count of ten or more. This rearrangement joins TRBV7-9 to TRBJ1-6, with D hard to call. Germline V gives CDR1 SEHNR, CDR2 FQNEAQ (reference sequence). This CDR3 spans 14 amino acids. V dropped 3 bases and J dropped 5 bases, with 8 bases sitting between them. CDR3 DNA: TGTGCCAGCAGCTTCAACAGAAATAATTCACCCCTCCACTTT. Translating gives CASSFNRNNSPLHF.

DNA of the CDR3: TGTGCCAGCAACCCGGGACTAGCGGGGAACACAGATACGCAGTATTTT. The encoded protein is CASNPGLAGNTDTQYF. This chain joins TRBV7-9 and TRBJ2-3; 13 positions agree with TRBD2. V gave up 7 bases and J gave up 2 bases; unmatched junction bases: 6. Germline assignment: CDR1 SEHNR and CDR2 FQNEAQ (reference sequence). The CDR3 is made up of 16 amino acids.

There are a few counts of this clonotype. The gene calls are TRBV15 and TRBJ2-7, with unresolved D. The CDR3 spans 15 residues. Trimming took off 0 bases at V and 4 bases at J, with 13 bases between the two ends. From germline, CDR1 is LNHNV and CDR2 YYDKDF (reference sequence). CDR3 coding DNA: TGTGCCACCAGCAGAGATTGGCAGACCCATTACGAGCAGTACTTC. It yields the protein CATSRDWQTHYEQYF.

This sequence joins TRBV30 and TRBJ2-5; the D call may be TRBD1 or TRBD2 (5 bases each). The DNA end is a closer match to TRBJ2-7, so the J assignment may be wrong. Germline V CDR1 and CDR2: GTSNPN, SVGIG (reference sequence). The CDR3 spans 15 residues. CDR3: CAWSVEGLGIDEQYF. The CDR3 DNA sequence: TGTGCCTGGAGTGTAGAGGGGCTGGGGATCGACGAGCAGTACTTC.

The genes are TRBV20-1 and TRBJ1-2; no definite D call. CDR1 and CDR2 from the germline V gene are DFQATT and SNEGSKA (reference sequence). Trimming stripped 1 base from V and 5 bases from J, with 20 bases between. CDR3 length: 16 amino acids. The CDR3 loop reads CSARVVGETKRYGYTF. CDR3 DNA sequence: TGCAGTGCTAGAGTGGTCGGGGAGACTAAGAGATATGGCTACACCTTC.

CDR3 in DNA: TGCAGCGTTGAGTGGCTTGCAAAGGCATATAGTGGCTACACCTTC. It codes for CSVEWLAKAYSGYTF. The gene calls are TRBV29-1 and TRBJ1-2; no reliable D call. V lost 3 bases and J 7 bases, leaving 21 bases between the germline ends. Germline V gives CDR1 SQVTM, CDR2 ANQGSEA. The CDR3 covers 15 residues. Looking up the rest from reference TRBV29-1 and TRBJ1-2 gives the full variable domain: SAVISQKPSRDICQRGTSLTIQCQVDSQVTMMFWYRQQPGQSLTLIATANQGSEATYESGFVIDKFPISRPNLTFSTLTVSNMSPEDSSIYLCSVEWLAKAYSGYTFGSGTRLTVV.

This clonotype was counted ten times or more. The chain couples TRBV7-2 to TRBJ1-2, with 7 positions matching TRBD1. Germline V lookup: CDR1 SGHTA, CDR2 FQGNSA. The V segment lost 1 base and the J segment 5 bases; nucleotides outside the gene matches: 7. CDR3 length equals 15 residues. The CDR3 DNA follows: TGTGCCAGCAGCTTAGTTGTTGGGACAGAATATGGCTACACCTTC. Residues: CASSLVVGTEYGYTF.

Only a few counts were recorded for this clonotype. The chain recombines TRBV4-3 with TRBJ2-7; unclear D gene. This CDR3 is built from 15 residues. V was cut by 0 bases and J by 3 bases, with 12 bases left in between. Germline V lookup: CDR1 LGHNA, CDR2 YSLEER. CDR3: CASSQDGSRIYEQYF. The CDR3 DNA reads as TGCGCCAGCAGCCAAGATGGTTCCCGTATCTACGAGCAGTACTTC.

This clonotype was seen a single time. The rearrangement joins TRBV5-1 to TRBJ2-1; 7 bases line up with TRBD2. J lost 7 bases, V lost 3 bases, and 13 bases had no gene match. Germline lookup yields CDR1 SGHRS and CDR2 YFSETQ. The CDR3 extends over 16 amino acids. CDR3: CASSSGNSLGGNEQFF. CDR3 nucleotide sequence: TGCGCCAGCAGCTCGGGTAATAGCCTGGGGGGGAATGAGCAGTTCTTC.

This clonotype has a handful of counts. This rearrangement joins TRBV20-1 to TRBJ2-2; D gene unclear. The length of the CDR3 is 11 residues. In germline, CDR1 is DFQATT, CDR2 SNEGSKA (reference sequence). Deletions cut 6 bases from V and 6 bases from J, with 8 bases between. DNA for the CDR3: TGCAGTGCAGGGAAGGCCGGGGAGCTGTTTTTT. It translates to CSAGKAGELFF.

The V gene is TRBV5-5, the J gene TRBJ2-4; D not resolved. Germline-derived CDR1 and CDR2 are SGHKS and YYEKEE (reference sequence). Trimming pared 3 bases from V and 4 bases from J, leaving 8 bases between. The CDR3 loop spans 13 amino acids. CDR3 bases: TGTGCCAGCAGCTGGCCCAGTAAAAACATTCAGTACTTC. Translating gives CASSWPSKNIQYF.

The V call is TRBV3-1, the J call TRBJ2-5, with D perhaps matching TRBD1 or TRBD2 (6 bases each). This CDR3 region has 17 residues. Germline CDR1 and CDR2: LGHDT and YNNKEL (reference sequence). V dropped 1 base and J dropped 4 bases, with 19 bases sitting between them. CDR3 region: CASSQVRRPGGRETQYF. CDR3 nucleotide sequence: TGTGCCAGCAGCCAAGTACGGAGGCCCGGGGGCAGAGAGACCCAGTACTTC.

In the case of this clonotype: At one end, the junction sequence differs from germline, possibly due to a read error. The chain couples TRBV6-5 to TRBJ1-4, with a possible D match to TRBD1 (6 bases). The CDR3 has 14 residues. Germline CDR1 is MNHEY and CDR2 is SVGAGI. In DNA, the CDR3 is TGTGTCAGCAGACCGGGGGCTTCGGGGGAAAAACTGTTTTTT. Its translation is CVSRPGASGEKLFF.

This chain links TRBV24-1 with TRBJ2-1; TRBD2 matches 8 bases. Germline V gives CDR1 KGHDR, CDR2 SFDVKD. The CDR3 covers 15 residues. The V segment lost 12 bases and the J segment 6 bases; nucleotides outside the gene matches: 15. The CDR3 nucleotides read TGTGCCGCTACGAATAGCGGGGCCGAAGGCAATGAGCAGTTCTTC. This gives the protein CAATNSGAEGNEQFF.

This clonotype was seen more than once but under ten times. The chain joins TRBV7-6 to TRBJ1-2; weak D call: TRBD1 (6 bases). CDR1 and CDR2 (germline): SGHVS, FNYEAQ. The CDR3 is 13 residues long. V shed 5 bases and J shed 6 bases, with 13 bases lying between them. The CDR3 DNA sequence: TGTGCCAGCAGCCGCGGACAGACGAATGGCTACACCTTC. This translates into CASSRGQTNGYTF.

The chain links TRBV3-1 to TRBJ1-1; D is unresolved. This CDR3 comprises 15 residues. Germline assignment: CDR1 LGHDT and CDR2 YNNKEL (reference sequence). With 1 base removed from V and 5 bases from J, the gap between germline ends came to 14 bases. The CDR3 region is CASSQGLVGGTEAFF. In nucleotides, the CDR3 is TGTGCCAGCAGCCAAGGTCTAGTCGGAGGGACTGAAGCTTTCTTT.

J is TRBJ2-3 and V is TRBV20-1, with 10 positions matching TRBD2. V shed 6 bases, J shed 5 bases, and the junction held 5 bases outside the gene matches. The length of the CDR3 is 13 residues. Germline lookup yields CDR1 DFQATT and CDR2 SNEGSKA (reference sequence). CDR3 residues: CSAKLAGVDTQYF. The DNA for the CDR3 is TGCAGTGCCAAGCTAGCGGGAGTAGATACGCAGTATTTT.

The rearrangement uses TRBV7-9 and TRBJ2-2; 10 positions match TRBD2. This CDR3 is 15 amino acids long. The germline V gene encodes CDR1 SEHNR and CDR2 FQNEAQ (reference sequence). V gave up 5 bases and J gave up 4 bases; unmatched junction bases: 4. CDR3 in amino acids: CASSRLAGVTGELFF. CDR3 in DNA: TGTGCCAGCAGCAGACTAGCGGGTGTCACCGGGGAGCTGTTTTTT. Complete variable domain (other parts from reference TRBV7-9 and TRBJ2-2): DTGVSQNPRHKITKRGQNVTFRCDPISEHNRLYWYRQTLGQGPEFLTYFQNEAQLEKSRLLSDRFSAERPKGSFSTLEIQRTEQGDSAMYLCASSRLAGVTGELFFGEGSRLTVL.

The chain couples TRBV20-1 to TRBJ2-3, with 7 bases identical to TRBD2. Germline lookup yields CDR1 DFQATT and CDR2 SNEGSKA (reference sequence). Germline trimming cut 0 bases from V and 2 bases from J; bases unmatched to any gene: 8. The CDR3 extends over 16 amino acids. The CDR3 DNA sequence: TGCAGTGCTAGAGATTTTTCGCGGGGGATCACAGATACGCAGTATTTT. Translation gives CSARDFSRGITDTQYF.